These 19 T cell receptor beta chains share one sample of origin, sequenced in a study of T cell responses to AZD1222 COVID-19 vaccine. Measured with immunoSEQ multiplex PCR; TCRdb has only the in-frame clones, and not every one. The data show about 66,000 clones, more than 75% seen once. The specimen comprised peripheral blood, sampled 28 days after the second dose of the MenACWY control vaccine. These receptors came from an adult who received the MenACWY meningococcal vaccine as a control.

The rearrangement links TRBV30 to TRBJ1-2; D remains ambiguous. Germline-derived CDR1 and CDR2 are GTSNPN and SVGIG (reference sequence). The CDR3 contains 12 residues. V lost 4 bases to trimming and J lost 7 bases, with 13 bases between them. DNA of the CDR3: TGTGCCTGGACACCATGGACGGGTGGCTACACCTTC. It specifies CAWTPWTGGYTF.

The genes are TRBV28 and TRBJ1-2; D gene uncertain. There are 14 residues in the CDR3. Germline values: CDR1 MDHEN, CDR2 SYDVKM. Trimming took 7 bases from V and 8 from J, leaving 20 bases between them. The chain's CDR3 is CASNIPSRGGGYTF. In DNA, the CDR3 is TGTGCCAGCAACATCCCTAGCCGGGGAGGCGGCTACACCTTC.

The chain joins TRBV7-9 to TRBJ2-7; D is undetermined. This CDR3 spans 9 amino acids. V gave up 1 base and J gave up 8 bases, with 0 bases separating them. CDR1 SEHNR and CDR2 FQNEAQ come from the germline V gene (reference sequence). CDR3 sequence: CASSLEQYF. CDR3 coding DNA: TGTGCCAGCAGCTTAGAGCAGTACTTC.

The V call is TRBV28, the J call TRBJ2-7, with a tentative D call TRBD1 (6 bases). The CDR3 is 14 residues long. CDR1 and CDR2 from the germline V gene are MDHEN and SYDVKM. V was shortened by 3 bases and J by 1 base, with 10 bases between the two germline ends. This chain's CDR3 is CASSFAGASYEQYF. For the CDR3, the DNA is TGTGCCAGCAGTTTCGCAGGGGCATCCTACGAGCAGTACTTC. The entire variable domain, with the rest obtained from reference TRBV28 and TRBJ2-7, is as follows: DVKVTQSSRYLVKRTGEKVFLECVQDMDHENMFWYRQDPGLGLRLIYFSYDVKMKEKGDIPEGYSVSREKKERFSLILESASTNQTSMYLCASSFAGASYEQYFGPGTRLTVT.

V and J are TRBV4-1 and TRBJ2-7; the D gene is possibly TRBD1 (5 bases). CDR3 length: 17 residues. Germline V gene data show CDR1 as MGHRA and CDR2 as YSYEKL. Trimming took 1 base from V and 5 from J, leaving 21 bases between them. CDR3 in DNA: TGCGCCAGCAGCCAAGTCCTATTAAAGGGGCCGACCCACGAGCAGTACTTC. Amino acids: CASSQVLLKGPTHEQYF.

The rearrangement links TRBV5-1 to TRBJ2-3; D is perhaps TRBD2 (7 bases). Germline CDR1 and CDR2: SGHRS and YFSETQ. The CDR3 spans 14 residues. Trimming stripped 4 bases from V and 5 bases from J, with 14 bases between. The CDR3 region is CASSLDGGQDTQYF. The CDR3 region has the DNA TGCGCCAGCAGCCTAGACGGGGGGCAAGATACGCAGTATTTT.

J is TRBJ2-1 and V is TRBV3-1 (or the pseudogene TRBV3-2); the match to TRBD2 covers 12 bases. V dropped 4 bases and J dropped 6; count of bases not matched to a gene: 4. This CDR3 comprises 15 residues. Per the germline V gene, CDR1 is LGHDT and CDR2 is YNNKEL (reference sequence). CDR3 sequence (DNA): TGTGCCAGCAGCCTCGGGACTAGCGGGTTCAATGAGCAGTTCTTC. Translation: CASSLGTSGFNEQFF.

The chain joins TRBV7-2 to TRBJ2-1; TRBD2 matches at 7 bases. The germline gives CDR1 SGHTA, CDR2 FQGNSA. The CDR3 contains 16 residues. V shed 5 bases, J shed 1 base, and the junction held 8 bases outside the gene matches. The CDR3 sequence is CASSPSSGISYNEQFF. The CDR3 DNA reads TGTGCCAGCAGCCCCTCAAGCGGGATTTCCTACAATGAGCAGTTCTTC.

The gene calls are TRBV10-3 and TRBJ1-6, with D possibly TRBD1 on 6 matching bases. Deletions cut 6 bases from V and 14 bases from J, with 11 bases between. Germline lookup yields CDR1 ENHRY and CDR2 SYGVKD. The CDR3 is 11 residues long. CDR3 in amino acids: CAIRDSQSLHF. CDR3 in DNA: TGTGCCATCAGGGACAGTCAGTCCCTCCACTTT.

This chain uses TRBV11-2 with TRBJ2-7; D possibly corresponds to TRBD2 (5 bases). Germline CDR1 reads SGHAT; CDR2 reads FQNNGV. The CDR3 extends over 16 amino acids. The V end lost 5 bases, the J end lost 5 bases, and 22 bases lay between the germline ends. CDR3 sequence (DNA): TGTGCCAGCAGCCCAGCGGAGTGGGTGGCGAGGGACGAGCAGTACTTC. Translation gives CASSPAEWVARDEQYF.

Points on this clone: The junction does not match germline at one end; this may be a read error. This chain connects TRBV7-7 to TRBJ2-2; TRBD2 aligns across 7 bases. Per the germline V gene, CDR1 is SSHAT and CDR2 is FNYEAQ (reference sequence). This CDR3 comprises 15 residues. CDR3 amino acids: CASSLTSANTGELFF. The CDR3 DNA follows: TGTGCTAGCAGCTTAACTAGCGCGAACACCGGGGAGCTGTTTTTT.

The chain combines TRBV4-1 with TRBJ2-7; maybe TRBD1 (6 bases). This CDR3 has 16 amino acids. Trimming removed 7 bases from V and 1 base from J, with 20 bases in between. The germline V gene has CDR1 MGHRA and CDR2 YSYEKL. CDR3 nucleotides: TGCGCCAGCAAAAAGTCAGGGGAAGGGGGTTCCTACGAGCAGTACTTC. Protein sequence: CASKKSGEGGSYEQYF.

V usage is TRBV2 and J usage is TRBJ1-5, with a tentative D call TRBD1 (5 bases). V lost 6 bases and J 6 bases, leaving 15 bases between the germline ends. The CDR3 runs to 14 residues. The germline V gene has CDR1 SNHLY and CDR2 FYNNEI. CDR3 bases: TGTGCCAGCAGACAGGAAGGTAGGCGTCAGCCCCAGCATTTT. Protein: CASRQEGRRQPQHF.

This chain uses TRBV6-5 with TRBJ1-2; D perhaps matches TRBD1 (5 bases). The CDR3 consists of 15 residues. The germline CDR1 and CDR2 sequences are MNHEY and SVGAGI. The V gene lost 7 bases and the J gene lost 1 base, with 16 bases spanning the gap. The CDR3, as DNA: TGTGCCAGCAAGAAGGGTGGAGACAGTAACTATGGCTACACCTTC. Translating gives CASKKGGDSNYGYTF.

V is TRBV27 and J is TRBJ2-2; perhaps TRBD2 as D (6 bases). This CDR3 is built from 15 residues. Trimming stripped 0 bases from V and 4 bases from J, with 9 bases between. From germline, CDR1 is MNHEY and CDR2 SMNVEV (reference sequence). The chain's CDR3 is CASSLSGGFTGELFF. The CDR3 nucleotides read TGTGCCAGCAGTTTATCCGGGGGTTTCACCGGGGAGCTGTTTTTT.

The chain recombines TRBV28 with TRBJ1-1; D is possibly TRBD1 (5 bases). Trimming stripped 11 bases from V and 0 bases from J, with 10 bases between. Looked up from germline, CDR1 is MDHEN and CDR2 is SYDVKM. The CDR3 covers 12 residues. The CDR3 reads CAVGQMNTEAFF. Written as DNA, the CDR3 is TGTGCCGTGGGGCAAATGAACACTGAAGCTTTCTTT.

This clone was detected only once. The chain is built from TRBV11-1 and TRBJ2-7; no definite D call. V lost 0 bases to trimming and J lost 0 bases, with 12 bases between them. CDR1 and CDR2 from the germline V gene are SGHAT and FQDESV (reference sequence). The CDR3 covers 16 residues. CDR3 bases: TGTGCCAGCAGCTTAGCGCATTCGGATAGCTCCTACGAGCAGTACTTC. Protein sequence: CASSLAHSDSSYEQYF.

The CDR3 here is CASRRTVTNEQFF. The CDR3 DNA reads as TGTGCCAGTAGAAGGACTGTTACAAATGAGCAGTTCTTC. This sequence joins TRBV19 and TRBJ2-1; a weak D match, TRBD2 (5 bases). CDR1 LNHDA and CDR2 SQIVND come from the germline V gene (reference sequence). Trimming removed 6 bases from V and 7 bases from J, with 13 bases in between. The CDR3 has 13 amino acids.

This clone showed up just a few times. The chain employs TRBV6-4 and TRBJ2-1; 9 bases fit TRBD2. The V gene's germline CDR1 is MRHNA and CDR2 SNTAGT. The trim removed 0 bases at V and 6 bases at J, leaving 0 bases unmatched. This CDR3 region has 14 residues. CDR3: CASSDSSGGNEQFF. CDR3 bases: TGTGCCAGCAGTGACTCTAGCGGGGGCAATGAGCAGTTCTTC.